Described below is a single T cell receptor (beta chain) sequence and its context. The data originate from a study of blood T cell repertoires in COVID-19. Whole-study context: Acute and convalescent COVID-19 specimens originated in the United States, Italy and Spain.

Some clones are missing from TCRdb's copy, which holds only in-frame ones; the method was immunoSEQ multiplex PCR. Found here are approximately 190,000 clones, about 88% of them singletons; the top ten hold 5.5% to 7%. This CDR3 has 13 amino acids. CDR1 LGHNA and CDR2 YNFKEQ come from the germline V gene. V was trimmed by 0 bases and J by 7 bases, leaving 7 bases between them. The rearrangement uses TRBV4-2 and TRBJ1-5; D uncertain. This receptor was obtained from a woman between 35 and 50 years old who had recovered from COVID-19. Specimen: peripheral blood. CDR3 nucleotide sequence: TGTGCCAGCAGCCAAGATTACGGGCAGCCCCAGCATTTT. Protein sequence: CASSQDYGQPQHF.